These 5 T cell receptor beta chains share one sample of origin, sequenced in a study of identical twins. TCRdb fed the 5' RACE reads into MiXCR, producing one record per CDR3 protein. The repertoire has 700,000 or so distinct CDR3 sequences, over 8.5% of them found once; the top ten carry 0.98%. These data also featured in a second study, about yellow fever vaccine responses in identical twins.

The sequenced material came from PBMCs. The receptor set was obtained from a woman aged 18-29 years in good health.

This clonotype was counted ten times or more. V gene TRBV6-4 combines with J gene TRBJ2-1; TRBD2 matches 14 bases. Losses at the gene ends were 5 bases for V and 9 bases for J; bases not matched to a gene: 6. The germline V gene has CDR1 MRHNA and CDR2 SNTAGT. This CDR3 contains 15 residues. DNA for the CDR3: TGTGCCAGCAGTCCGACTAGCGGGGGGGCCGGTGAGCAGTTCTTC. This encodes CASSPTSGGAGEQFF.

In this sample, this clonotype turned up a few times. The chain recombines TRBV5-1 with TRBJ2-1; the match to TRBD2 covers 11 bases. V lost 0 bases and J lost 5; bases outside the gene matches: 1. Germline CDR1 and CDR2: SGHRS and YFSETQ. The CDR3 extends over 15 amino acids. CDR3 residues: CASSLGGLADNEQFF. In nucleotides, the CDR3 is TGCGCCAGCAGCTTGGGGGGACTAGCGGACAATGAGCAGTTCTTC.

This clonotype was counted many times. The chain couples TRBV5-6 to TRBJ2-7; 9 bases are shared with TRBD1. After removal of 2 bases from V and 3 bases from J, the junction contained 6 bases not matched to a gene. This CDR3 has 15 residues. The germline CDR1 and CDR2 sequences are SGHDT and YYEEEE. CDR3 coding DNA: TGTGCCAGCAGCTTCCGCGGGACAGGGATCTACGAGCAGTACTTC. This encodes CASSFRGTGIYEQYF.

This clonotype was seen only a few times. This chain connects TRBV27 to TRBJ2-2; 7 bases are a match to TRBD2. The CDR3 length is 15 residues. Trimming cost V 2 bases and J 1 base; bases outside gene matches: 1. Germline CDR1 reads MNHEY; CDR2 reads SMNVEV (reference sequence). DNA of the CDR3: TGTGCCAGCAGTTTACAGCGGGAGAACACCGGGGAGCTGTTTTTT. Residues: CASSLQRENTGELFF.

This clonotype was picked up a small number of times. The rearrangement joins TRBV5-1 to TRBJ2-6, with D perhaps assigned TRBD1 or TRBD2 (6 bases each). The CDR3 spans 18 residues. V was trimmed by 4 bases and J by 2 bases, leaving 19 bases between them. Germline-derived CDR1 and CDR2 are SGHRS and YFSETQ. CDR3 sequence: CASSGYFRGPAGANVLTF. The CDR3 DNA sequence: TGCGCCAGCAGCGGCTATTTTCGGGGGCCGGCTGGGGCCAACGTCCTGACTTTC.